This TCR beta chain was sequenced for a study of blood T cell repertoires in COVID-19. Turning to the study itself: The United States, Italy and Spain provided the acute and convalescent COVID-19 samples. T cells, B-cell-depleted T cells, or PBMCs supplied cDNA or gDNA.

Looked up from germline, CDR1 is SQVTM and CDR2 is ANQGSEA. This CDR3 has 13 amino acids. The V end lost 5 bases, the J end lost 1 base, and 11 bases lay between the germline ends. Original data processing: Using reference gene primer amplification, nucleated cell counts were estimated. Using immunoSEQ multiplex PCR, the repertoire was profiled, and TCRdb retains in-frame clones only, with some absent. V and J calls and clone size are as listed in that table; D and trimming were resolved from the DNA. Of over 200,000 clones in the sample, about 94% were seen once. The TCR sequence derives from a man in his 60s with COVID-19, enrolled during active disease. The chain carries TRBV29-1 and TRBJ1-1; unclear D gene. Input material: peripheral blood. DNA of the CDR3: TGCAGCGTTTCAACAGTGGGGAACACTGAAGCTTTCTTT. Translation: CSVSTVGNTEAFF. Supplemented by reference TRBV29-1 and TRBJ1-1, the full variable domain reads SAVISQKPSRDICQRGTSLTIQCQVDSQVTMMFWYRQQPGQSLTLIATANQGSEATYESGFVIDKFPISRPNLTFSTLTVSNMSPEDSSIYLCSVSTVGNTEAFFGQGTRLTVV.